This T cell receptor (beta chain) appears in the sequencing data of a study of identical twins. Using its own MiXCR run on the 5' RACE reads, TCRdb lists one record per CDR3 protein. Of hundreds of thousands of distinct CDR3 sequences listed, 8.5% to 9.5% are singletons. V was shortened by 2 bases and J by 1 base, with 17 bases between the two germline ends. The CDR3 is made up of 17 amino acids. Germline V gives CDR1 SGHTA, CDR2 FQGTGA. This clonotype turned up a few times. These records were also assigned to another study, of yellow fever vaccine responses in identical twins.

This sequence joins TRBV7-3 and TRBJ2-5, with D maybe TRBD1 (5 bases). The specimen sequenced was CD8+ T cells sorted from blood. The sequence came from a woman under 30 in good health. CDR3: CASSLGPPTGFQETQYF. CDR3 sequence (DNA): TGTGCCAGCAGCTTAGGCCCCCCAACAGGTTTCCAAGAGACCCAGTACTTC.